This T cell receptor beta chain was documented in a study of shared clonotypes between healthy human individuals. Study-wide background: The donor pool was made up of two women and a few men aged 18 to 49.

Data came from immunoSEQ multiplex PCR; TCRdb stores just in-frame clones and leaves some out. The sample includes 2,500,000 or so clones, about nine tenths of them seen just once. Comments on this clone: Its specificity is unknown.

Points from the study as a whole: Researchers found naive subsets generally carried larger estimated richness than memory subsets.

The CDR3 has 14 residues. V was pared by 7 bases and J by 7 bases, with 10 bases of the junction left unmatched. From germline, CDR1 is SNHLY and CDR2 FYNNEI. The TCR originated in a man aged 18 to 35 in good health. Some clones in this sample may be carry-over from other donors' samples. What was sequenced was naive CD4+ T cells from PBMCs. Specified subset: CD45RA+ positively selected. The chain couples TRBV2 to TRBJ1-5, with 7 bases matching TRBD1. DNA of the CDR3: TGTGCCAGCAAGAGGACAGGCTTCGGCCAGCCCCAGCATTTT. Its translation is CASKRTGFGQPQHF.